Following are 3 T cell receptor beta chains from one sample sequenced in a study of prognosis after radiotherapy for stage I lung cancer. CDR3 of TCR beta was amplified from genomic DNA via a two-round multiplex PCR. Round-one PCR had primers specific to each TRBV and TRBJ gene. In TCRdb, the multiplex PCR reads were re-called with MiXCR into one record per CDR3 protein. The sample shows 45,000 to 60,000 distinct CDR3 sequences, approximately 30% of them seen only once. This specimen consisted of PBMCs, obtained before or after stereotactic body radiation therapy (not recorded which). The receptors were sampled from a donor at least 50 years old with non-small cell lung cancer.

There are many counts of this clonotype. The chain employs TRBV2 and TRBJ2-1; 8 bases are shared with TRBD2. V lost 6 bases to trimming and J lost 4 bases; unmatched junction nucleotides: 2. The germline V gene encodes CDR1 SNHLY and CDR2 FYNNEI. The CDR3 is 13 residues long. The CDR3 sequence is CASRSSGYNEQFF. DNA for the CDR3: TGTGCCAGCAGGTCTAGCGGGTACAATGAGCAGTTCTTC. Full variable domain (rest looked up from reference TRBV2 and TRBJ2-1): EPEVTQTPSHQVTQMGQEVILRCVPISNHLYFYWYRQILGQKVEFLVSFYNNEISEKSEIFDDQFSVERPDGSNFTLKIRSTKLEDSAMYFCASRSSGYNEQFFGPGTRLTVL.

This chain uses TRBV20-1 with TRBJ2-1; possible D gene TRBD2, 5 bases. CDR3 length: 14 residues. V was pared by 0 bases and J by 4 bases, with 10 bases between. The germline V gene has CDR1 DFQATT and CDR2 SNEGSKA (reference sequence). The DNA of the CDR3 is TGCAGTGCTAGAGATCCTCGGGATTACAATGAGCAGTTCTTC. Translation: CSARDPRDYNEQFF.

This clonotype was found once. A much more abundant neighbour one base away suggests this may be a read error. The chain is built from TRBV10-3 and TRBJ1-2; D gene ambiguous. Germline lookup yields CDR1 ENHRY and CDR2 SYGVKD. Trimming took 6 bases from V and 4 from J, leaving 15 bases between them. The CDR3 sequence is 14 residues long. The CDR3 bases are TGTGCCATCAGCGTCGACGGGTCGACCTATGGCTACACCTTC. Its protein is CAISVDGSTYGYTF.